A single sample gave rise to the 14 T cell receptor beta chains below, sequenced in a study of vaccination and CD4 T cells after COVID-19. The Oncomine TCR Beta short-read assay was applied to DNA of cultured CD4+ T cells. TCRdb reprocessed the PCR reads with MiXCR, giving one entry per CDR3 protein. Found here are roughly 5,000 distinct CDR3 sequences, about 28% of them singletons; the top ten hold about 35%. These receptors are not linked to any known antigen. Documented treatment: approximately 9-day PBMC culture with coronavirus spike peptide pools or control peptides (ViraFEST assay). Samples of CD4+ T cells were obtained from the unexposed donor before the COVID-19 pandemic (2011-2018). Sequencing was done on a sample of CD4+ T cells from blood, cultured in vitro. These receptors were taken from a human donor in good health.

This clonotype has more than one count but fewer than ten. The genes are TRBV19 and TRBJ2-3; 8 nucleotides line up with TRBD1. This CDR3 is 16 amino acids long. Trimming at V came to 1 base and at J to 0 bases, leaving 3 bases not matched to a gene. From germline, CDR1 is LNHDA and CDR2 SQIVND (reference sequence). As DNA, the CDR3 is TGTGCCAGTAGTATAGGGACAGGGTTTAGCACAGATACGCAGTATTTT. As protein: CASSIGTGFSTDTQYF.

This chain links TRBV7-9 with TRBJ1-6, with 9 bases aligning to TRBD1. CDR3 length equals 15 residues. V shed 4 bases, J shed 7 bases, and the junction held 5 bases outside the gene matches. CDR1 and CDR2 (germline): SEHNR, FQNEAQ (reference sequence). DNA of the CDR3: TGTGCCAGCAGCTCCCGGGACAGGGACAATTCACCCCTCCACTTT. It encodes CASSSRDRDNSPLHF.

In nucleotides, the CDR3 is TGCAGTGCTAGCCCACAGGGGAGTTACACCGGGGAGCTGTTTTTT. Protein product: CSASPQGSYTGELFF. The rearrangement links TRBV20-1 to TRBJ2-2, with TRBD1 identical over 7 bases. The CDR3 is 15 residues long. Trimming at V came to 3 bases and at J to 3 bases, leaving 7 bases not matched to a gene. Germline lookup yields CDR1 DFQATT and CDR2 SNEGSKA (reference sequence).

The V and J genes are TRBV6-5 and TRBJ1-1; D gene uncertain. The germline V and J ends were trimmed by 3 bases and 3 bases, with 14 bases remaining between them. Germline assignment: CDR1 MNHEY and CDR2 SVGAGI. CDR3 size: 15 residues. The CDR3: CASSYRGGGHTEAFF. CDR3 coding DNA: TGTGCCAGCAGTTATCGCGGAGGAGGGCACACTGAAGCTTTCTTT.

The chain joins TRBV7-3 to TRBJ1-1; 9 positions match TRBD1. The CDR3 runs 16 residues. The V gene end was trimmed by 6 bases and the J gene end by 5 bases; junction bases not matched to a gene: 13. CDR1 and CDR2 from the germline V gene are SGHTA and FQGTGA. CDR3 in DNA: TGTGCCAGCAGTCGTTACCCTGGACAGGGGTCAACTGAAGCTTTCTTT. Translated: CASSRYPGQGSTEAFF. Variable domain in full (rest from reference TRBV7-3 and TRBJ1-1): GAGVSQTPSNKVTEKGKYVELRCDPISGHTALYWYRQSLGQGPEFLIYFQGTGAADDSGLPNDRFFAVRPEGSVSTLKIQRTERGDSAVYLCASSRYPGQGSTEAFFGQGTRLTVV.

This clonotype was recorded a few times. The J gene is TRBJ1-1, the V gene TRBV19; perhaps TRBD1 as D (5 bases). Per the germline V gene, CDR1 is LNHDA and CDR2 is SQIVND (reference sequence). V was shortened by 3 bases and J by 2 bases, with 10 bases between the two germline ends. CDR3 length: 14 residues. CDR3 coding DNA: TGTGCCAGTAGTATGTCCGGGGGAAACACTGAAGCTTTCTTT. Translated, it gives CASSMSGGNTEAFF. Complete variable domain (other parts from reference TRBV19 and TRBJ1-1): DGGITQSPKYLFRKEGQNVTLSCEQNLNHDAMYWYRQDPGQGLRLIYYSQIVNDFQKGDIAEGYSVSREKKESFPLTVTSAQKNPTAFYLCASSMSGGNTEAFFGQGTRLTVV.

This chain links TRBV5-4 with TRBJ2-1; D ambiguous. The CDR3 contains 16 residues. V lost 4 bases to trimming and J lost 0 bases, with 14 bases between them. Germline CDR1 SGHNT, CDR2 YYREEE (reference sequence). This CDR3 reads CASSPQIPGSYNEQFF. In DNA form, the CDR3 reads TGTGCCAGCAGCCCCCAGATCCCCGGCTCCTACAATGAGCAGTTCTTC.

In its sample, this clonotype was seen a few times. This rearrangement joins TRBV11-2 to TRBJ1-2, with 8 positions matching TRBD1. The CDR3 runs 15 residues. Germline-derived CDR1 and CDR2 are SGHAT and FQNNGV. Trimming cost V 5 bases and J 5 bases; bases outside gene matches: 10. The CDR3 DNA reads TGTGCCAGCAGCGTCCACAGGGGGAACATATATGGCTACACCTTC. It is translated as CASSVHRGNIYGYTF.

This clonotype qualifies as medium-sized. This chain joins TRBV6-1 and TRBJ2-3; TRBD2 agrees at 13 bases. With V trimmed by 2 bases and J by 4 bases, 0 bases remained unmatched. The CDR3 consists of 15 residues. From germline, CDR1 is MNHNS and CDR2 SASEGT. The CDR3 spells CASSETSGGADTQYF. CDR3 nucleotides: TGTGCCAGCAGTGAAACTAGCGGGGGGGCAGATACGCAGTATTTT.

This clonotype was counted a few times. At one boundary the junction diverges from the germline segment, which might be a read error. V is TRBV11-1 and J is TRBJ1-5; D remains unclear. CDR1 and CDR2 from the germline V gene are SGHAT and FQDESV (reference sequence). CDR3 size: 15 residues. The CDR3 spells CASSQEWNSNQPQHF. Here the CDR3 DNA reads TGCGCCAGCAGCCAAGAATGGAACAGCAATCAGCCCCAGCATTTT.

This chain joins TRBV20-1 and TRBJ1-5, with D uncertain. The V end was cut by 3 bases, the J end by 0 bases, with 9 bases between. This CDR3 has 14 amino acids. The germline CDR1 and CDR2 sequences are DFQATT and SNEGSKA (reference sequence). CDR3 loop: CSASPGVSNQPQHF. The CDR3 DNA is TGCAGTGCTAGCCCCGGGGTTAGCAATCAGCCCCAGCATTTT.

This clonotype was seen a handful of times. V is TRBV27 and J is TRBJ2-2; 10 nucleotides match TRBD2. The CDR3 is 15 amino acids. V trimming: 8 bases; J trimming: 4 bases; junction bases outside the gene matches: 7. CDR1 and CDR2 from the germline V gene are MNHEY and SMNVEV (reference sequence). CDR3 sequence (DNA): TGTGCCAGCCGGGGGAGCGGGGGGGCCACCGGGGAGCTGTTTTTT. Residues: CASRGSGGATGELFF.

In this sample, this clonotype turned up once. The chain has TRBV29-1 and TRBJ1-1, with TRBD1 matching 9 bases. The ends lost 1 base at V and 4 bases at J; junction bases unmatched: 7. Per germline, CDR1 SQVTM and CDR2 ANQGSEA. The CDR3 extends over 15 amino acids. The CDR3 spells CSVEGATGGATEAFF. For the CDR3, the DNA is TGCAGCGTTGAAGGAGCGACAGGGGGGGCCACTGAAGCTTTCTTT.

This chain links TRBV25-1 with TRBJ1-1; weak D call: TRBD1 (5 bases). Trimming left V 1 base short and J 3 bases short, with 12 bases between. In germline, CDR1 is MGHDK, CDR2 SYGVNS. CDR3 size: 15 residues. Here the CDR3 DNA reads TGTGCCAGCAGTGAATCCCTCCTCAGGGACACTGAAGCTTTCTTT. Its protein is CASSESLLRDTEAFF.